This T cell receptor (beta chain) derives from a study of control samples from healthy donors and cancer patients. The V gene's germline CDR1 is MGHRA and CDR2 YSYEKL. The CDR3 contains 17 residues. Trimming pared 1 base from V and 4 bases from J, leaving 17 bases between. The assay was immunoSEQ multiplex PCR, and TCRdb's table has in-frame clones only and misses some. Among about 94,000 clones listed, 90% were seen once. The V gene is TRBV4-1, the J gene TRBJ1-3; no reliable D call. This sequence was found in a woman under 30 in good health. The sequenced sample was blood. Here the CDR3 DNA reads TGCGCCAGCAGCCAAGTGGGAGGGAGGGTGAGGGGAAACACCATATATTTT. Its protein product is CASSQVGGRVRGNTIYF.